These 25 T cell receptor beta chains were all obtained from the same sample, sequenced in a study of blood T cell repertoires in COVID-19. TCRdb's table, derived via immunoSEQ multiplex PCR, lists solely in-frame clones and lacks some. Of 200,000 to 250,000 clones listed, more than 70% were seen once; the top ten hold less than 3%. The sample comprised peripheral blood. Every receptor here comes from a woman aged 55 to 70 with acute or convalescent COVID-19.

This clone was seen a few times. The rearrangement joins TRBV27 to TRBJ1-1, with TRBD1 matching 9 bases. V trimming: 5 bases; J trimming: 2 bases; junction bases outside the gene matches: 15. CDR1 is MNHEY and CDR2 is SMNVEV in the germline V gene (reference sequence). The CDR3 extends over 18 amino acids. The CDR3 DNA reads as TGTGCCAGCAGTCATGGATTCCGGACAGGGGCGAAAAACACTGAAGCTTTCTTT. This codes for CASSHGFRTGAKNTEAFF.

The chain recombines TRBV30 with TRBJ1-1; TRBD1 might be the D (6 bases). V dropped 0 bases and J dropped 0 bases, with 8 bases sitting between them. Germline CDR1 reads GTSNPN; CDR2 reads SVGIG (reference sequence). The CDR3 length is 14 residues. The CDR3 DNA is TGTGCCTGGAGTGTGGGGGCTTTGAACACTGAAGCTTTCTTT. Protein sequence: CAWSVGALNTEAFF.

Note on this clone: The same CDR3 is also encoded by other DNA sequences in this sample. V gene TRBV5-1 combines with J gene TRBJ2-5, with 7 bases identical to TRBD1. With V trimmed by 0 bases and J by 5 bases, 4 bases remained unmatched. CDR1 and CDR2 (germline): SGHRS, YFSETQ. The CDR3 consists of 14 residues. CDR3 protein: CASSLDRGRETQYF. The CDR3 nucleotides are TGCGCCAGCAGCTTGGACAGGGGTCGGGAGACCCAGTACTTC.

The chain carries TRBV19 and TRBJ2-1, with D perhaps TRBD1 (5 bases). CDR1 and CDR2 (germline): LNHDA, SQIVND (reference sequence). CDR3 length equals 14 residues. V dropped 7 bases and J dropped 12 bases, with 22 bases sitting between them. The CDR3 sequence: CASTGGHEPKWQFF. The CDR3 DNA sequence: TGTGCCAGTACAGGTGGACACGAACCTAAGTGGCAGTTCTTC.

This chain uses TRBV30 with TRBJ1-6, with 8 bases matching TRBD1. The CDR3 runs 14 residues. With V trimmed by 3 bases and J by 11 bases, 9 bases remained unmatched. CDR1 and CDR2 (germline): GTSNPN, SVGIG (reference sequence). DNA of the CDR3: TGTGCCTGGAGAGGGGCAGGGGGCCATCCACCCCTCCACTTT. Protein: CAWRGAGGHPPLHF.

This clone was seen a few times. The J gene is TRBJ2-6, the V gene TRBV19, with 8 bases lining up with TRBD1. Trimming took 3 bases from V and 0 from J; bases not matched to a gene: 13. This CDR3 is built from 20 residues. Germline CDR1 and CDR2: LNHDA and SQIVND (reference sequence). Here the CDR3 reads CASSMRTVGQAVSGANVLTF. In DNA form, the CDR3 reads TGTGCCAGTAGTATGCGGACAGTGGGACAGGCTGTCTCTGGGGCCAACGTCCTGACTTTC.

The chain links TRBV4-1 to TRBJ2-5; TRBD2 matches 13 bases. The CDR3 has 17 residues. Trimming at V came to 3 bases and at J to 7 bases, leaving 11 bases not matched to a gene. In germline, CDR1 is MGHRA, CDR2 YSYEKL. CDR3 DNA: TGCGCCAGCAGCCAGAGGGGATGGACTAGCGGGAGAGGGACCCAGTACTTC. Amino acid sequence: CASSQRGWTSGRGTQYF.

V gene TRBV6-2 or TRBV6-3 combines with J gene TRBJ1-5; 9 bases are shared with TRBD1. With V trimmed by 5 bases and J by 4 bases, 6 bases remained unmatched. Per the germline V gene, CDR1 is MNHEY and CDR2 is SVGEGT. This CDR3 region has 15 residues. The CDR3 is CASSRDRVSNQPQHF. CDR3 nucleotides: TGTGCCAGCAGTCGGGACAGGGTGTCAAATCAGCCCCAGCATTTT.

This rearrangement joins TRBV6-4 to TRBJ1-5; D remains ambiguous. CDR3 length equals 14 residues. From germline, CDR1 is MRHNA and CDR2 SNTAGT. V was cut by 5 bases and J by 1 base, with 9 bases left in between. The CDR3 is CASSPEASNQPQHF. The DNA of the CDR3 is TGTGCCAGCAGTCCAGAGGCAAGCAATCAGCCCCAGCATTTT.

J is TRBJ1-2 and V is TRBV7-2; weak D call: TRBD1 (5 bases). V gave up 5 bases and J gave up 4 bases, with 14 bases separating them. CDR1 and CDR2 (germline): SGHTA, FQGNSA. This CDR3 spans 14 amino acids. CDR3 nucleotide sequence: TGTGCCAGCAGCGATCAGGGTCGCGGCTATGGCTACACCTTC. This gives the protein CASSDQGRGYGYTF.

The CDR3 DNA reads TGTGCCAGTAGTAGACAGGGAAGTACTGCAACTAATGAAAAACTGTTTTTT. Translated: CASSRQGSTATNEKLFF. The V and J genes are TRBV19 and TRBJ1-4; 7 bases are shared with TRBD1. Trimming removed 4 bases from V and 0 bases from J; junction bases left unmatched: 8. The CDR3 contains 17 residues. CDR1 LNHDA and CDR2 SQIVND come from the germline V gene (reference sequence).

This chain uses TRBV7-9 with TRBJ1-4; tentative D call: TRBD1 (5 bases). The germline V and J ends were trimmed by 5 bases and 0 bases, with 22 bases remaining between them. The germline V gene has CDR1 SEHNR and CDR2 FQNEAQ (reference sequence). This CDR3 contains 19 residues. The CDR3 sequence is CASSGGGPGREATNEKLFF. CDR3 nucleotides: TGTGCCAGCAGCGGAGGAGGGCCAGGGAGGGAGGCAACTAATGAAAAACTGTTTTTT.

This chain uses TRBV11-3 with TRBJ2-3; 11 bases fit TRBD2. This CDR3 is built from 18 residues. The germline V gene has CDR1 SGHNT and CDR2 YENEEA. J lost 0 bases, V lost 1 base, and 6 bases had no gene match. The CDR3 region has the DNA TGTGCCAGCAGCTTAGCAGCTAGCGGGGGGTCTAGCACAGATACGCAGTATTTT. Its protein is CASSLAASGGSSTDTQYF.

CDR3 DNA: TGCGCCAGCAGCCCATCGGGACAGTTCAATCAGCCCCAGCATTTT. Translating it yields CASSPSGQFNQPQHF. The chain employs TRBV5-1 and TRBJ1-5, with 7 nucleotides matching TRBD1. Germline assignment: CDR1 SGHRS and CDR2 YFSETQ. The V segment lost 4 bases and the J segment 3 bases; nucleotides outside the gene matches: 7. The CDR3 spans 15 residues.

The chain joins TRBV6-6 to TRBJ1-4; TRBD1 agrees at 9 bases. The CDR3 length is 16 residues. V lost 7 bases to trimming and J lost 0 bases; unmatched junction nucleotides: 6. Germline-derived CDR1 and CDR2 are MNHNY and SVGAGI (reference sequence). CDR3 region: CASTPGTGPTNEKLFF. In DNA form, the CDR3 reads TGTGCCAGCACCCCAGGGACAGGGCCAACTAATGAAAAACTGTTTTTT.

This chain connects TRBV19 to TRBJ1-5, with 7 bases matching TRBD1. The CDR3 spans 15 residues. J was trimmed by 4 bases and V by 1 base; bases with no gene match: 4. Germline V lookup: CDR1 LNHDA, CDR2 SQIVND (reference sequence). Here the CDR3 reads CASSIVVQGNQPQHF. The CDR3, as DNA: TGTGCCAGTAGTATAGTGGTACAGGGGAATCAGCCCCAGCATTTT.

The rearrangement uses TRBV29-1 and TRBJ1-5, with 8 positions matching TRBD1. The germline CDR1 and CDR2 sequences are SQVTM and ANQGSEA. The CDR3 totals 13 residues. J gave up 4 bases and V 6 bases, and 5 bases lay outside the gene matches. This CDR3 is CSVVQGGNQPQHF. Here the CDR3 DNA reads TGCAGCGTGGTACAGGGGGGGAATCAGCCCCAGCATTTT.

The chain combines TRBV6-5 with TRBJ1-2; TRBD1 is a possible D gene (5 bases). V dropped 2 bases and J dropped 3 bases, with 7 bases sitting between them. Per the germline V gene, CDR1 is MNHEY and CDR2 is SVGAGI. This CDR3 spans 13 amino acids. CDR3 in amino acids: CASSYGQHYGYTF. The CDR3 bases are TGTGCCAGCAGTTACGGACAACACTATGGCTACACCTTC.

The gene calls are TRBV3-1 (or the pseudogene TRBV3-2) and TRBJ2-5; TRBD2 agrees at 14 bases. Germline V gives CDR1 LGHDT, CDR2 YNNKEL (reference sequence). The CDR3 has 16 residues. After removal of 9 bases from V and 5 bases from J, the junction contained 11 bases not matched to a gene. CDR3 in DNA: TGTGCCAGTAGCATTGGGACTAGCGGGAGTGTGGAGACCCAGTACTTC. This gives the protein CASSIGTSGSVETQYF.

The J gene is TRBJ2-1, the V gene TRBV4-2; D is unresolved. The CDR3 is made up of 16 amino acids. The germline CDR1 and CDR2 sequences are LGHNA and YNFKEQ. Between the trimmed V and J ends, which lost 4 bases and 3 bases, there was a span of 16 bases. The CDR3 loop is CASSLEMAAFYNEQFF. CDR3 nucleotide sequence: TGTGCCAGCAGCCTCGAGATGGCAGCGTTCTACAATGAGCAGTTCTTC.

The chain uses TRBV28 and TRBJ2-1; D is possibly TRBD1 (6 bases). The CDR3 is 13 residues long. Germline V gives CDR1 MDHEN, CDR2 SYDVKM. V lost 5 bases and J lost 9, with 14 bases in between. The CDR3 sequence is CASSTGPPIEQFF. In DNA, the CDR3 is TGTGCCAGCAGTACAGGGCCGCCGATTGAGCAGTTCTTC.

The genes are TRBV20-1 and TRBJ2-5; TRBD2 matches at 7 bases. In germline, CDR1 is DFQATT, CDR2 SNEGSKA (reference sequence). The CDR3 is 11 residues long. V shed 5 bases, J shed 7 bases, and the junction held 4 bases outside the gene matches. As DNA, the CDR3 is TGCAGTGCTCCGACTAGCCTGACCCAGTACTTC. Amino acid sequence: CSAPTSLTQYF.

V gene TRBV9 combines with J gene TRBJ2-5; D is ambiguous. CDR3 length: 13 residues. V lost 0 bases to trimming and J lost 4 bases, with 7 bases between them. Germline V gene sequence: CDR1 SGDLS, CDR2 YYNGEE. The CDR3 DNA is TGTGCCAGCAGCGTAGGGCATTCAGAGACCCAGTACTTC. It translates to CASSVGHSETQYF.

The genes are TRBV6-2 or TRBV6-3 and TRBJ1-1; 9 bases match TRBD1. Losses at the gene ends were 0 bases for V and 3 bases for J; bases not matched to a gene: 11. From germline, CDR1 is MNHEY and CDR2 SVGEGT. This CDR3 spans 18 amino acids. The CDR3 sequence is CASSYSMGTGREDTEAFF. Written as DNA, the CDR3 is TGTGCCAGCAGTTACTCGATGGGGACAGGGAGGGAAGACACTGAAGCTTTCTTT.

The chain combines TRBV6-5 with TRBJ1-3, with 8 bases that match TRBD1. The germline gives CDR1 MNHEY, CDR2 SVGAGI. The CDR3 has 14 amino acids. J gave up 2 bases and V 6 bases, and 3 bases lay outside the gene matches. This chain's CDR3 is CASSRQGTGNTIYF. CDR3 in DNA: TGTGCCAGCAGCCGACAGGGGACTGGAAACACCATATATTTT.